This T cell receptor (beta chain) was captured by sequencing in a study of CD4+ T cells in melanoma (dated by TCRdb to the early 2020s). Notes on the research overall: The study examined neoantigen-specific CD4+ T cells in human melanoma. Broader findings and caveats from the paper: Diverse differentiation states were reported to be shown by neoantigen-specific CD4+ T cells in melanoma. Neoantigen-specific CD4+ T cells were reported to be correlated with the function of CD8+ T cells, macrophages and B cells.

The donors were people with melanoma. The table lists this clone with a few counts. Its specific antigen is unknown. The sample holds no much larger clone one base away, and base qualities are not on file. Libraries were built with the immunoSEQ multiplex PCR assay. TCRdb obtained this table from immuneACCESS and retained in-frame rearrangements with V and J assigned. These tables miss some clones; where compared with another copy, unresolved V genes account for less than half of the shortfall, and the remainder is unexplained. The sample data list around 18,000 clones, and roughly 80% of these were observed just once. The top ten constitute around 5.4% of the sample. Taken from the germline V gene, the CDR1 and CDR2 loops are SQVTM and ANQGSEA. The CDR3 sequence holds 15 residues, the cysteine and phenylalanine included. The entry retains the CDR3 DNA only, 45 bases that are in frame from base 1. The trim is 0 bases for V and 7 bases for J, with a gap of 18 bases between the germline ends.

The sequencing sample was made of cells from a culture (not recorded whether cultured in vitro). The source of this sequence is a human donor with melanoma. The sequence joins TRBV29-1 to TRBJ1-1, with TRBD1 tentatively as D gene (6 bases match). The bases read TGCAGCGTTGAAGATCTTATCGGGGGCCGAAGTGAAGCTTTCTTT. Its protein is CSVEDLIGGRSEAFF.